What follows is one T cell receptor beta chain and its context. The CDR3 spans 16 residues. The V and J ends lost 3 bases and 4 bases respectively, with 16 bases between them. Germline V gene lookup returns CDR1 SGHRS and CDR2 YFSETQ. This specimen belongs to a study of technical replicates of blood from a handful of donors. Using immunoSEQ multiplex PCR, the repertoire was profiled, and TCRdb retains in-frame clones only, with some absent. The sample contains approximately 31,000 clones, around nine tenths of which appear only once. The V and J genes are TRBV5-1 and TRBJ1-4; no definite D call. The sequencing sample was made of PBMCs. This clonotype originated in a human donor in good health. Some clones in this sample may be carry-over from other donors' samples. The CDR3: CASSSTGLFGNEKLFF. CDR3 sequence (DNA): TGCGCCAGCAGCTCTACCGGGTTATTCGGTAATGAAAAACTGTTTTTT.